This entry lists 17 T cell receptor beta chains sequenced from one sample in a study of cytomegalovirus exposure and HLA in healthy donors. 60 Vbeta and 13 Jbeta primers were used in PCR. Only in-frame clones appear in the TCRdb table, and some are missing; sequencing was by immunoSEQ multiplex PCR. The table lists about 270,000 clones, approximately 70% of them singletons. Sequencing was done on a sample of PBMCs. The source of these receptors is a female donor in good health and CMV-seronegative.

The chain combines TRBV6-5 with TRBJ1-5; 7 bases align to TRBD1. The germline gives CDR1 MNHEY, CDR2 SVGAGI. The CDR3 consists of 14 residues. Trimming cost V 6 bases and J 6 bases; bases outside gene matches: 8. In DNA, the CDR3 is TGTGCCAGCAGCCCCTACAGGGGAGGTCAGCCCCAGCATTTT. This gives the protein CASSPYRGGQPQHF.

The chain couples TRBV12-5 to TRBJ1-1, with D tentatively TRBD1 (5 bases). Per the germline V gene, CDR1 is LGHNT and CDR2 is FRNRAP. The CDR3 is made up of 16 amino acids. V lost 0 bases, J lost 2 bases, and 13 bases lay in between. CDR3 nucleotide sequence: TGTGCTAGTGGTTTGGTCTCTGGGACTTTCAACACTGAAGCTTTCTTT. Translated: CASGLVSGTFNTEAFF.

The J gene is TRBJ2-7, the V gene TRBV29-1; the D is unclear. Trimming took off 1 base at V and 7 bases at J, with 14 bases between the two ends. The CDR3 sequence is 13 residues long. CDR1 is SQVTM, CDR2 ANQGSEA, per germline. The CDR3 nucleotides read TGCAGCGTTGAAGCGCGGCAGTCTCGGGAGCAGTACTTC. It yields the protein CSVEARQSREQYF.

This sequence joins TRBV6-6 and TRBJ2-3; D remains ambiguous. V was cut by 1 base and J by 3 bases, with 5 bases left in between. Germline V gives CDR1 MNHNY, CDR2 SVGAGI (reference sequence). This CDR3 is built from 13 residues. CDR3 nucleotides: TGTGCCAGCAGTTACTTCGAGACAGATACGCAGTATTTT. Residues: CASSYFETDTQYF.

The V gene is TRBV5-1, the J gene TRBJ2-3; 8 bases align to TRBD2. The germline V gene encodes CDR1 SGHRS and CDR2 YFSETQ. V was pared by 7 bases and J by 5 bases, with 6 bases of the junction left unmatched. CDR3 length equals 13 residues. The CDR3 is CASREGFQDTQYF. The CDR3, as DNA: TGCGCCAGCCGGGAGGGATTCCAAGATACGCAGTATTTT.

This clone was seen a handful of times. V usage is TRBV9 and J usage is TRBJ2-5; 10 nucleotides agree with TRBD2. The CDR3 totals 16 residues. V was clipped by 0 bases and J by 1 base; unmatched bases: 3. The germline V gene encodes CDR1 SGDLS and CDR2 YYNGEE. The CDR3 bases are TGTGCCAGCAGCGTAGGCCTAGCGGGAGCCCAAGAGACCCAGTACTTC. Translated, it gives CASSVGLAGAQETQYF.

The gene calls are TRBV7-2 and TRBJ2-1, with TRBD2 matching over 10 bases. Per germline, CDR1 SGHTA and CDR2 FQGNSA. Trimming removed 5 bases from V and 9 bases from J; junction bases left unmatched: 7. This CDR3 has 14 amino acids. CDR3 protein: CASSAPSGRGEQFF. Here the CDR3 DNA reads TGTGCCAGCAGCGCCCCTAGCGGGAGAGGTGAGCAGTTCTTC.

This chain joins TRBV6-6 and TRBJ1-2; 8 nucleotides line up with TRBD1. Germline CDR1 reads MNHNY; CDR2 reads SVGAGI (reference sequence). V lost 6 bases, J lost 2 bases, and 5 bases stayed unmatched. The CDR3 is made up of 14 amino acids. The CDR3 here is CASSLGTGNYGYTF. CDR3 DNA sequence: TGTGCCAGCAGCCTCGGGACAGGCAACTATGGCTACACCTTC.

The V and J genes are TRBV7-3 and TRBJ2-5, with a weak D call TRBD2 (8 bases). The germline V gene encodes CDR1 SGHTA and CDR2 FQGTGA. CDR3 length: 15 residues. Trimming cost V 5 bases and J 2 bases, with 15 bases left between them. The CDR3 spells CASSLVAGQQETQYF. In nucleotides, the CDR3 is TGTGCCAGCAGCCTCGTAGCGGGACAGCAAGAGACCCAGTACTTC.

The CDR3 sequence is CASTRPGLASSYEQYF. The CDR3 DNA reads as TGTGCCAGCACCCGACCGGGACTAGCGTCATCCTACGAGCAGTACTTC. V and J are TRBV6-7 and TRBJ2-7; 10 bases fit TRBD2. TRBV6-7 is assigned to the ORF class and has an uncertain function. This CDR3 comprises 16 residues. V lost 7 bases and J lost 1; bases outside the gene matches: 10.

This chain links TRBV5-1 with TRBJ1-1; D unresolved. The CDR3 has 11 amino acids. V lost 0 bases, J lost 8 bases, and 5 bases lay in between. The germline V gene has CDR1 SGHRS and CDR2 YFSETQ. The CDR3 loop is CASSLGREAFF. The CDR3 DNA follows: TGCGCCAGCAGCTTGGGGAGAGAAGCTTTCTTT.

The chain couples TRBV5-1 to TRBJ2-7; 9 positions match TRBD2. The J segment lost 2 bases and the V segment lost 4 bases, leaving 4 bases of the junction unmatched. The CDR3 consists of 14 residues. Germline-derived CDR1 and CDR2 are SGHRS and YFSETQ. The CDR3 spells CASSESGGPYEQYF. DNA for the CDR3: TGCGCCAGCAGCGAGAGCGGGGGGCCCTACGAGCAGTACTTC.

The chain employs TRBV21-1 and TRBJ1-1; the table's D call TRBD1 went unverified against the DNA. TRBV21-1 is an annotated pseudogene. The CDR3 runs 15 residues. CDR3 DNA sequence: TGTGCCAGCAGCCACCTTCGTAGACAGGGCACTGAAGCTTTCTTT. Translating gives CASSHLRRQGTEAFF.

The rearrangement uses TRBV6-1 and TRBJ2-7; 8 bases are shared with TRBD1. The CDR3 loop spans 15 amino acids. The V and J ends lost 2 bases and 5 bases, in that order; junction bases with no gene match: 8. The V gene's germline CDR1 is MNHNS and CDR2 SASEGT. CDR3 sequence reads: CASSEWTGLGNEQYF. As DNA, the CDR3 is TGTGCCAGCAGTGAATGGACAGGGTTGGGAAACGAGCAGTACTTC.

The V and J genes are TRBV10-3 and TRBJ1-5; D is possibly TRBD1 (6 bases). The V gene's germline CDR1 is ENHRY and CDR2 SYGVKD. Trimming took 5 bases from V and 1 from J, leaving 15 bases between them. The CDR3 loop spans 16 amino acids. The CDR3 spells CAISRESGASNQPQHF. The CDR3 DNA reads TGTGCCATCAGTAGGGAGTCAGGGGCGAGCAATCAGCCCCAGCATTTT.

This clone was seen only a few times. The chain employs TRBV27 and TRBJ1-6; D is unresolved. Germline assignment: CDR1 MNHEY and CDR2 SMNVEV (reference sequence). This CDR3 is 12 amino acids long. V was cut by 4 bases and J by 9 bases, with 7 bases left in between. The CDR3 DNA is TGTGCCAGCAGTTCCGGGGTTTCACCCCTCCACTTT. Translated, it gives CASSSGVSPLHF.

This chain joins TRBV7-7 and TRBJ2-1; tentative D call: TRBD1 (6 bases). With 1 base removed from V and 5 bases from J, the gap between germline ends came to 12 bases. The CDR3 is 15 amino acids. Germline V gene data show CDR1 as SSHAT and CDR2 as FNYEAQ (reference sequence). The CDR3 reads CASSLEQGVHNEQFF. CDR3 nucleotide sequence: TGTGCCAGCAGCTTAGAACAGGGAGTCCACAATGAGCAGTTCTTC.